This is a list of T cell receptor beta chains from one sample in a study of T cell changes during pregnancy in multiple sclerosis. Measured with immunoSEQ multiplex PCR; TCRdb has only the in-frame clones, and not every one. The sample has tens of thousands of clones, approximately 92% seen once; the top ten hold roughly 1.1%. The specimen comprised peripheral blood, sampled in the third trimester of pregnancy. Every receptor here comes from a female donor with multiple sclerosis, enrolled in a pregnancy study. CDR3s leave out the opening cysteine and the closing phenylalanine or tryptophan. Each record gives: J gene, V gene, CDR3 protein.

TRBJ1-5,TRBV6-5,ASSYNRDRGQPQH
TRBJ1-5,TRBV28,ASTRGRATQPQH
TRBJ2-7,TRBV10-3,AISELGGSPEQY
TRBJ1-5,TRBV7-8,ASSARTGGDQPQH
TRBJ1-5,TRBV5-4,ASSEDRGRNQPQH
TRBJ2-1,TRBV7-9,ASSPLEPSYNEQF
TRBJ2-3,TRBV14,ASSQDAGEGTDTQY
TRBJ1-4,TRBV6-6,ASSPDRTGGEKLF
TRBJ1-1,TRBV19,ASKIGAGNTEAF
TRBJ2-1,TRBV7-9,ASSLASGAYNEQF
TRBJ2-7,TRBV4-2,ASSQVKGAYEQY
TRBJ2-7,TRBV7-9,ASSFSNAQASYEQY
TRBJ1-2,TRBV28,ASSLGQGGVWDGYT
TRBJ2-5,TRBV5-1,ASSRGGQETQY
TRBJ2-2,TRBV2,ASSGSLSAGELF
TRBJ1-2,TRBV28,ASKGQDDYGYT
TRBJ1-4,TRBV5-1,ASSLAGGAAGEKLF
TRBJ1-1,TRBV5-6,ASSSLRSRADRVSGAF
TRBJ1-4,TRBV20-1,SASRGEKLF
TRBJ2-1,TRBV7-2,AAGTSGSNEQF
TRBJ1-2,TRBV28,ASLEGEGNGYT
TRBJ2-5,TRBV6-1,ASSETGQAGTQY
TRBJ1-4,TRBV9,ASSGDRGRKLF
TRBJ2-1,TRBV6-4,ASSEDSPLVNPYNEQF
TRBJ2-1,TRBV4-1,ASSQGREGLDEQF
TRBJ2-1,TRBV6-1,ASSEQEAGGYNEQF
TRBJ2-4,TRBV9,ASSADTARADIQY
TRBJ2-6,TRBV7-9,ASSFLFSGANVLT
TRBJ1-2,TRBV7-2,ASSLRVTGQGDDGYT
TRBJ2-1,TRBV18,ASSPRSSAASSYNEQF
TRBJ1-2,TRBV2,ASSEAGVGYGYT
TRBJ2-5,TRBV7-3,ASSLSRDQETQY
TRBJ1-5,TRBV28,ASSSDQPQH
TRBJ2-1,TRBV18,ASSPGTGDYNEQF
TRBJ2-3,TRBV6-5,ASSSGFSTGDTQY
TRBJ2-2,TRBV9,ASSVTSGRYGTGELF
TRBJ1-5,TRBV4-1,ASSPGTDSNQPQH
TRBJ2-2,TRBV28,ASSLFSRELF
TRBJ2-2,TRBV4-1,ASSQGGRGTGELF
TRBJ1-5,TRBV19,ASRDSQGQPQH
TRBJ1-1,TRBV30,ACLELGTEAF
TRBJ1-1,TRBV29-1,SVIRDRGLGTEAF
TRBJ2-5,TRBV6-1,ASSENVGRRGETQY
TRBJ2-1,TRBV27,ASSPGRQAGGYNEQF
TRBJ2-7,TRBV11-2,ASSLRSGQTYEQY
TRBJ2-1,TRBV20-1,SAPPEGEQF
TRBJ2-3,TRBV5-1,ASSLASETSGGISTDTQY
TRBJ2-5,TRBV19,ASAPRGAYQETQY
TRBJ1-1,TRBV6-5,ASSYRGGEAF
TRBJ1-4,TRBV6-1,ASSDRWSLSTNEKLF
TRBJ2-1,TRBV6-5,ASSCANNEQF
TRBJ2-7,TRBV28,ASSIPGQGNYEQY
TRBJ2-4,TRBV18,ASSPPNLALTSGKNIQY